Listed below are T cell receptor beta chains from one sample, sequenced in a study of untreated major depressive disorder. Profiled with immunoSEQ multiplex PCR; TCRdb holds only in-frame clones, not every one. The sample has approximately 20,000 clones, over 75% seen once. Sequenced material: CD4+ T cells from PBMCs. All receptors come from a woman in her twenties or thirties in good health. Both conserved end residues are part of each CDR3.

j_call: TRBJ1-3; v_call: TRBV4-3; cdr3_aa: CASSQVWGASSGNTIYF
j_call: TRBJ2-1; v_call: TRBV6-5; cdr3_aa: CASSYLSGTAYNEQFF
j_call: TRBJ1-5; v_call: TRBV30; cdr3_aa: CAWSVTSWKGNQPQHF
j_call: TRBJ1-2; v_call: TRBV5-8; cdr3_aa: CASSLDGRGYTF
j_call: TRBJ1-1; v_call: TRBV27; cdr3_aa: CASSSITGKAFF
j_call: TRBJ2-7; v_call: TRBV5-1; cdr3_aa: CASSLAAGGPNEQYF
j_call: TRBJ2-5; v_call: TRBV6-5; cdr3_aa: CASSYSISRVETQYF
j_call: TRBJ2-1; v_call: TRBV29-1; cdr3_aa: CSVVGGDGAYNEQFF
j_call: TRBJ2-3; v_call: TRBV4-1; cdr3_aa: CASSQVGSTDTQYF
j_call: TRBJ2-2; v_call: TRBV18; cdr3_aa: CASSANREANTGELFF
j_call: TRBJ1-4; v_call: TRBV6-5; cdr3_aa: CASSKTGGPNEKLFF
j_call: TRBJ2-7; v_call: TRBV18; cdr3_aa: CASSPSAYEQYF
j_call: TRBJ2-1; v_call: TRBV11-3; cdr3_aa: CASSRGAGGRNEQFF
j_call: TRBJ1-1; v_call: TRBV5-4; cdr3_aa: CASSRTGITEAFF
j_call: TRBJ2-7; v_call: TRBV11-3; cdr3_aa: CASSLENGQGNYEQYF
j_call: TRBJ2-3; v_call: TRBV5-1; cdr3_aa: CASSQSTGSTDTQYF
j_call: TRBJ1-2; v_call: TRBV5-1; cdr3_aa: CASSFGTNYGYTF
j_call: TRBJ2-7; v_call: TRBV20-1; cdr3_aa: CSASVGYEQYF
j_call: TRBJ1-2; v_call: TRBV28; cdr3_aa: CASSPPGGYGYTF
j_call: TRBJ2-3; v_call: TRBV6-6; cdr3_aa: CASSHTTDTQYF
j_call: TRBJ2-5; v_call: TRBV7-2; cdr3_aa: CASSLTGGQETQYF
j_call: TRBJ2-1; v_call: TRBV7-2; cdr3_aa: CASSGVGGSSYNEQFF
j_call: TRBJ1-1; v_call: TRBV28; cdr3_aa: CAATGNELVSFF
j_call: TRBJ2-1; v_call: TRBV19; cdr3_aa: CASSFDTSGGEEFF
j_call: TRBJ1-1; v_call: TRBV7-2; cdr3_aa: CASSLRTSNTEAFF
j_call: TRBJ2-7; v_call: TRBV7-9; cdr3_aa: CASSLEGGRGEQYF
j_call: TRBJ2-7; v_call: TRBV7-3; cdr3_aa: CASSFQGGGSHEQYF
j_call: TRBJ2-5; v_call: TRBV5-1; cdr3_aa: CASSWVGGSQETQYF
j_call: TRBJ2-7; v_call: TRBV7-9; cdr3_aa: CASVSRGLEQYF
j_call: TRBJ2-7; v_call: TRBV11-2; cdr3_aa: CASSLGDRFTYEQYF